This TCR beta chain was documented in a study of shared clonotypes between healthy human individuals. About the research overall: Three plates each covered CD4 naive and memory; CD8 naive two, CD8 memory one. General study results and limits: Generation probability values for non-shared clonotypes were lower than those for clonotypes shared by all four donors.

None of the donors, who were healthy HIV-negative adults, had recently had acute infections or vaccinations. About this clone itself: Its antigen is as yet unknown. Germline and junction disagree at one end, which may indicate a read error.

The method was immunoSEQ multiplex PCR; TCRdb's version includes in-frame clones alone and lacks a portion of them. Of hundreds of thousands of clones listed, approximately 73% are singletons. The length of the CDR3 is 15 residues. Germline loops: CDR1 SGHNT, CDR2 YYREEE (reference sequence). The source material was memory CD4+ T cells sorted from blood. As to subset: CD45RA-negative fraction. This sequence originates from a woman aged 25-40 years in good health. The rearrangement links TRBV5-4 to TRBJ1-2; 8 bases line up with TRBD1. This CDR3 is CASSLFRTGRDGYTF. CDR3 in DNA: TGCGCCAGCAGCTTATTCAGGACAGGGAGGGATGGCTACACCTTC.